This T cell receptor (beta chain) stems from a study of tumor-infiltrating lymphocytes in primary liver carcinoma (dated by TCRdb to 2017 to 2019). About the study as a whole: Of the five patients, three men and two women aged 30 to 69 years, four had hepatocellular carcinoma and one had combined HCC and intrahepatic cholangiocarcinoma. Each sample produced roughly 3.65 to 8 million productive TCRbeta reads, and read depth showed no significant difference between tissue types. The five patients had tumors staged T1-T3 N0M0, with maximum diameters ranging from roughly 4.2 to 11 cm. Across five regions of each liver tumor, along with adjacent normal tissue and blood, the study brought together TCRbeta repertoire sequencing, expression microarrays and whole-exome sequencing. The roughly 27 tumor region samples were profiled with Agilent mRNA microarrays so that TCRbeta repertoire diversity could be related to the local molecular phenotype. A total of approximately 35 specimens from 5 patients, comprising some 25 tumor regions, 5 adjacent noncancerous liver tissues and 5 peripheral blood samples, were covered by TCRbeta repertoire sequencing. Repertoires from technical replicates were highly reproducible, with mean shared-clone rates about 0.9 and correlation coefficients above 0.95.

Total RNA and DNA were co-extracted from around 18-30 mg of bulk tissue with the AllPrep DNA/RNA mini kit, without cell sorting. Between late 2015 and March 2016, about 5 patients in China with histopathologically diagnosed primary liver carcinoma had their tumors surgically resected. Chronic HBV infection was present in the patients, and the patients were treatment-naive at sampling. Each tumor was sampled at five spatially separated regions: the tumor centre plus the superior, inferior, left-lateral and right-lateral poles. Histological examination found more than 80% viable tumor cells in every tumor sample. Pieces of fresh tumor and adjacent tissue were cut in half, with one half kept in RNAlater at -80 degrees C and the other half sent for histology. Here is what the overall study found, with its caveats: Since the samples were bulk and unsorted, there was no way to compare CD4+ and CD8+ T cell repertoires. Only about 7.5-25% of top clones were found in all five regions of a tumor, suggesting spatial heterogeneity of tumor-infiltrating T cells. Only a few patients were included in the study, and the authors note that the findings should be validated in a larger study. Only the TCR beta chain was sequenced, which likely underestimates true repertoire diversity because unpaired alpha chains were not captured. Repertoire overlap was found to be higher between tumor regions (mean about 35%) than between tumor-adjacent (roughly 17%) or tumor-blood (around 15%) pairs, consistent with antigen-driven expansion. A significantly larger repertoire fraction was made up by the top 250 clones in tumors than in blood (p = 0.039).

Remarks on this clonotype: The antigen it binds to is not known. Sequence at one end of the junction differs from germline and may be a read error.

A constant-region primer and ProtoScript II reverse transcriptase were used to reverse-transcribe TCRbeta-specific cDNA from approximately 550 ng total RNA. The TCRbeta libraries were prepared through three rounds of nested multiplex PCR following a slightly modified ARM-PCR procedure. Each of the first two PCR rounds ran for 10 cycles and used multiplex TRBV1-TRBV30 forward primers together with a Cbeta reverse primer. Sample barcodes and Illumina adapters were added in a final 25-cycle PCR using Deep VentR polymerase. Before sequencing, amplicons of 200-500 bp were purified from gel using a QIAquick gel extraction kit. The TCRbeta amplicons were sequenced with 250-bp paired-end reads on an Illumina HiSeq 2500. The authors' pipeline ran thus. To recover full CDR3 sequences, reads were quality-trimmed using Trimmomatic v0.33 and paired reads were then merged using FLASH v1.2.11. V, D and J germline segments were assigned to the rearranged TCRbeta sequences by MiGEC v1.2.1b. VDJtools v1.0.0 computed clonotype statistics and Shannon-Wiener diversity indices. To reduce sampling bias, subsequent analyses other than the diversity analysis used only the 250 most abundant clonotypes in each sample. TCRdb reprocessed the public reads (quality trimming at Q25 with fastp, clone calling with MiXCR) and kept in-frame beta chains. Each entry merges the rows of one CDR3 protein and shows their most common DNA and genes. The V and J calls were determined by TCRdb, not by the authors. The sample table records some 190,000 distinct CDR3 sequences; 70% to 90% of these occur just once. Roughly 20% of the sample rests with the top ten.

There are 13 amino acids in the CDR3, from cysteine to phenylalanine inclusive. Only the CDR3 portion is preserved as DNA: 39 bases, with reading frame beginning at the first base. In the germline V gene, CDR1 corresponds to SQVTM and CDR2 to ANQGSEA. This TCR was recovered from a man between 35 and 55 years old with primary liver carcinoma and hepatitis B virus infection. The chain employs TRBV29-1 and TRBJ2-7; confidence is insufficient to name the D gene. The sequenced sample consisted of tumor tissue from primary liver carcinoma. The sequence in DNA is TGCAGCGCCTGGAAAGGTCCTTCCTACGAGCAGTATTTC. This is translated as CSAWKGPSYEQYF.